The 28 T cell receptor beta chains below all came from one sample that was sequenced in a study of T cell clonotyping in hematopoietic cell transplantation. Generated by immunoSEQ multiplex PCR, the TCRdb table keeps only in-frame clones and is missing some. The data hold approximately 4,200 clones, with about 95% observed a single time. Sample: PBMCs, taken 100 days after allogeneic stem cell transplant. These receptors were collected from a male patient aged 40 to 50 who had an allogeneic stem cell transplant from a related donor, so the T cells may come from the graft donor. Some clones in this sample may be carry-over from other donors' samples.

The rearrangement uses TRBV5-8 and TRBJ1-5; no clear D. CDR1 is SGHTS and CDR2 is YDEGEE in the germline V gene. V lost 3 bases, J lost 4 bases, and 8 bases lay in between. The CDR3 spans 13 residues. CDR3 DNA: TGTGCCAGCAGCTCCCGCCCTAATCAGCCCCAGCATTTT. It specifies CASSSRPNQPQHF. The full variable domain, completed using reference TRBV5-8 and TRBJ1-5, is EAGVTQSPTHLIKTRGQQATLRCSPISGHTSVYWYQQALGLGLQFLLWYDEGEERNRGNFPPRFSGRQFPNYSSELNVNALELEDSALYLCASSSRPNQPQHFGDGTRLSIL.

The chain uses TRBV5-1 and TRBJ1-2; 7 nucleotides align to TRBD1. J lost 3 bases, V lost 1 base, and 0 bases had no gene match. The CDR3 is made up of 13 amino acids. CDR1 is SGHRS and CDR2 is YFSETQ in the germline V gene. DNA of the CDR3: TGCGCCAGCAGCTTGACAGGGGACTATGGCTACACCTTC. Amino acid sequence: CASSLTGDYGYTF.

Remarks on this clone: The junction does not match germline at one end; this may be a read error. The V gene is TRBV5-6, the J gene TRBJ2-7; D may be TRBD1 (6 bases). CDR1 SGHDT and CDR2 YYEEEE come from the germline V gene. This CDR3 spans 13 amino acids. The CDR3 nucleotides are TGTGCCAGCAGCGGGGACATCTTCTACGAGCAGTGCTTC. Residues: CASSGDIFYEQCF.

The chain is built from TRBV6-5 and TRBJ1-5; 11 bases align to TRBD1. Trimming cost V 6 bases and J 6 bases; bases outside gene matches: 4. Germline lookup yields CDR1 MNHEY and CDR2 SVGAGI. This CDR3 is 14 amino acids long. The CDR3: CASSPGQGAQPQHF. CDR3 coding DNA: TGTGCCAGCAGCCCCGGACAGGGGGCTCAGCCCCAGCATTTT.

CDR3 DNA: TGTGCCAGCAGCCAGCGACAGTTATATGGCTACACCTTC. Its protein product is CASSQRQLYGYTF. The chain combines TRBV14 with TRBJ1-2, with D tentatively TRBD1 (5 bases). The CDR3 has 13 amino acids. V was clipped by 3 bases and J by 5 bases, with 10 bases between them. Germline V lookup: CDR1 SGHDN, CDR2 FVKESK.

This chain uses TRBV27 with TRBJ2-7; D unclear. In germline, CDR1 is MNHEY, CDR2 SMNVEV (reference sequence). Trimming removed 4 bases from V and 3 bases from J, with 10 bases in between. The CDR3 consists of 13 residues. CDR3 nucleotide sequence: TGTGCCAGCAGTTCCCCTGGCGGCTACGAGCAGTACTTC. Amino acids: CASSSPGGYEQYF.

Here the CDR3 DNA reads TGTGCCTGGAGTGTGGTGAGGACAGGGGGAAGCTATGGCTACACCTTC. It yields the protein CAWSVVRTGGSYGYTF. The chain carries TRBV30 and TRBJ1-2; TRBD1 matches 10 bases. The trim removed 0 bases at V and 4 bases at J, leaving 8 bases unmatched. CDR3 length equals 16 residues. CDR1 is GTSNPN and CDR2 is SVGIG in the germline V gene (reference sequence).

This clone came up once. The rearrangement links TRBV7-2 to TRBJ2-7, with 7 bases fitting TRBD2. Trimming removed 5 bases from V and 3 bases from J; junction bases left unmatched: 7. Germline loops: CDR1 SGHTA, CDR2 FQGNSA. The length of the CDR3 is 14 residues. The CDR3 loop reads CASSPNGLDYEQYF. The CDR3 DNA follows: TGTGCCAGCAGCCCGAATGGACTAGACTACGAGCAGTACTTC.

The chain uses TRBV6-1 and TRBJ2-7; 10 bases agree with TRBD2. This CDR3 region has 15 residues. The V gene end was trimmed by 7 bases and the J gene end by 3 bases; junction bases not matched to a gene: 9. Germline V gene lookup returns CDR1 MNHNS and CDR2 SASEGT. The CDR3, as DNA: TGTGCCAGCATTTGGCTAGCGGGAGTTCTCTACGAGCAGTACTTC. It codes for CASIWLAGVLYEQYF.

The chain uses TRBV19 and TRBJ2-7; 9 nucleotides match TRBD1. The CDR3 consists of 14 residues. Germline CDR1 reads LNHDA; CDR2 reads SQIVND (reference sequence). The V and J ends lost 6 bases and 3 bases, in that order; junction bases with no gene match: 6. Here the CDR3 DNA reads TGTGCCAGTAGCAGGACAGGGGCTTACTACGAGCAGTACTTC. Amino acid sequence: CASSRTGAYYEQYF.

The CDR3 loop is CATSGDRGLRADTQYF. The CDR3 region has the DNA TGTGCCACCAGCGGGGACAGGGGCCTCCGGGCAGATACGCAGTATTTT. V usage is TRBV15 and J usage is TRBJ2-3; 10 bases match TRBD1. V shed 5 bases, J shed 4 bases, and the junction held 9 bases outside the gene matches. The germline CDR1 and CDR2 sequences are LNHNV and YYDKDF (reference sequence). The CDR3 is made up of 16 amino acids.

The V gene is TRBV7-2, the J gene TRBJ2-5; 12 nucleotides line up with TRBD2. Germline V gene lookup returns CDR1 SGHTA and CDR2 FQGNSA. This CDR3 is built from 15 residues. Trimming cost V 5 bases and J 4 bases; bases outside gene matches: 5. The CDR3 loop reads CASSRLAGARETQYF. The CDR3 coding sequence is TGTGCCAGCAGCCGACTAGCGGGAGCTCGAGAGACCCAGTACTTC.

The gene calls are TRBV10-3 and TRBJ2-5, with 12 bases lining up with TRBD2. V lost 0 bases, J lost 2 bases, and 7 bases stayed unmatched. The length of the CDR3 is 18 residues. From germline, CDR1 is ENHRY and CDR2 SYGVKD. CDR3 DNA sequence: TGTGCCATCAGTGAGTCCCCTAGCGGGAGGGCCCGACAAGAGACCCAGTACTTC. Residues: CAISESPSGRARQETQYF.

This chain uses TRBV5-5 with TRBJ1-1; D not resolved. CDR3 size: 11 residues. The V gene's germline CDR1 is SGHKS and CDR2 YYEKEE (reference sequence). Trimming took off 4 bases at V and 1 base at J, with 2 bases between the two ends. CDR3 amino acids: CASSANTEAFF. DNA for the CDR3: TGTGCCAGCAGCGCGAACACTGAAGCTTTCTTT. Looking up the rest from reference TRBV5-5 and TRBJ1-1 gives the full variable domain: DAGVTQSPTHLIKTRGQQVTLRCSPISGHKSVSWYQQVLGQGPQFIFQYYEKEERGRGNFPDRFSARQFPNYSSELNVNALLLGDSALYLCASSANTEAFFGQGTRLTVV.

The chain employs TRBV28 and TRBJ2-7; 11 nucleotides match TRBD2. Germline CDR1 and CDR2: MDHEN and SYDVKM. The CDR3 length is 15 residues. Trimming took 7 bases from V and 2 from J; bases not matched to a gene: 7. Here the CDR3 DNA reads TGTGCCAGCACCCCTACTAGCGGGAGCACCTACGAGCAGTACTTC. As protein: CASTPTSGSTYEQYF. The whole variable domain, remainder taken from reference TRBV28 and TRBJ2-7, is DVKVTQSSRYLVKRTGEKVFLECVQDMDHENMFWYRQDPGLGLRLIYFSYDVKMKEKGDIPEGYSVSREKKERFSLILESASTNQTSMYLCASTPTSGSTYEQYFGPGTRLTVT.

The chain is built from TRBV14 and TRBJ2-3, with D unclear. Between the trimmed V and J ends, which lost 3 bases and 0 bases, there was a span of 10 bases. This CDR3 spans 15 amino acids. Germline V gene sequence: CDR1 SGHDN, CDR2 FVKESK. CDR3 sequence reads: CASSQGTHSTDTQYF. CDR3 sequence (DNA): TGTGCCAGCAGCCAGGGAACACATAGCACAGATACGCAGTATTTT. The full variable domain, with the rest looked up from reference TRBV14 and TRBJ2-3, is EAGVTQFPSHSVIEKGQTVTLRCDPISGHDNLYWYRRVMGKEIKFLLHFVKESKQDESGMPNNRFLAERTGGTYSTLKVQPAELEDSGVYFCASSQGTHSTDTQYFGPGTRLTVL.

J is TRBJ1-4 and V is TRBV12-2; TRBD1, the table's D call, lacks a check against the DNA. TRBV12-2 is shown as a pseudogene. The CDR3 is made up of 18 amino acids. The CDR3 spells CASRLDARKGLANEKLFF. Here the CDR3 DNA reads TGTGCAAGTCGCCTAGATGCCCGAAAGGGGCTAGCTAATGAAAAACTGTTTTTT.

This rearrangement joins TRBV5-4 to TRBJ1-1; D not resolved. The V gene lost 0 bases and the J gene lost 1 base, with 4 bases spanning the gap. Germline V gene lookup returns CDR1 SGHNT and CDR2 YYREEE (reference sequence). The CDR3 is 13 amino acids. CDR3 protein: CASSLGRNTEAFF. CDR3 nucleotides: TGTGCCAGCAGCTTGGGGAGGAACACTGAAGCTTTCTTT.

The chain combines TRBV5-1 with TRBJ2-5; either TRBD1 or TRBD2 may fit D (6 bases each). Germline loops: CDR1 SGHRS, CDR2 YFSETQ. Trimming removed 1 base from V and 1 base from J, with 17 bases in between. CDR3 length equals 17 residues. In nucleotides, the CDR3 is TGCGCCAGCAGCTTGAGTTTCGGGGGCGCAGGCCAAGAGACCCAGTACTTC. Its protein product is CASSLSFGGAGQETQYF.

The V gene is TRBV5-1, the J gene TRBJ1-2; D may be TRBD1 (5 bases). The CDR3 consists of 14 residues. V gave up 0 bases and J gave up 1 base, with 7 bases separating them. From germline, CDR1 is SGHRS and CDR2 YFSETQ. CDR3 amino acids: CASSLVGGNYGYTF. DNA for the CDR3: TGCGCCAGCAGCTTGGTCGGGGGTAACTATGGCTACACCTTC.

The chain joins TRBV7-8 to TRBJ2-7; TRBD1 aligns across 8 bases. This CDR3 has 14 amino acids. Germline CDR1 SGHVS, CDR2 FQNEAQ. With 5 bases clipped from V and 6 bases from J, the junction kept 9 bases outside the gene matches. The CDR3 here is CASSNRDRLREQYF. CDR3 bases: TGTGCCAGCAGCAACCGGGACAGGTTACGCGAGCAGTACTTC.

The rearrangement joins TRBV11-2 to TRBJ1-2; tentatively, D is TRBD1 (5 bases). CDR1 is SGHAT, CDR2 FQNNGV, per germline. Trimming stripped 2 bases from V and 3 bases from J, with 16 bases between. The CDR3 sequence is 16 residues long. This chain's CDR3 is CASSLIQGPRDYGYTF. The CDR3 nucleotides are TGTGCCAGCAGCTTAATTCAGGGTCCCAGGGACTATGGCTACACCTTC.

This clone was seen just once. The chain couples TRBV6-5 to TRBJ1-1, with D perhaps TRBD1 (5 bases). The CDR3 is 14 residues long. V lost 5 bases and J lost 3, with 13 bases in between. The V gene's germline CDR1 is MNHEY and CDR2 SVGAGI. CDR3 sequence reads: CASSTGLAYTEAFF. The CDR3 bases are TGTGCCAGCAGTACGGGACTTGCATACACTGAAGCTTTCTTT.

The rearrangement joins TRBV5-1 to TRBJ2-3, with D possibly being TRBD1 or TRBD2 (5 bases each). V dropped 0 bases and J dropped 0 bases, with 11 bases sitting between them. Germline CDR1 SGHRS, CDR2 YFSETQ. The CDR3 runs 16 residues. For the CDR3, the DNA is TGCGCCAGCAGCTTGGGGGACCGAACTAGCACAGATACGCAGTATTTT. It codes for CASSLGDRTSTDTQYF.

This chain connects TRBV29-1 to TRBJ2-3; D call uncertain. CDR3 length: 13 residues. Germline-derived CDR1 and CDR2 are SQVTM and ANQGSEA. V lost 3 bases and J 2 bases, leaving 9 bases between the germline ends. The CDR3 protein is CSVEATLTDTQYF. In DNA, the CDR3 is TGCAGCGTTGAGGCTACACTCACAGATACGCAGTATTTT.

DNA for the CDR3: TGTGCCAGTACTACTCCAGGGGGTAGCACAGATACGCAGTATTTT. Amino acids: CASTTPGGSTDTQYF. The chain is built from TRBV7-9 and TRBJ2-3; 7 bases map to TRBD1. CDR3 length: 15 amino acids. The germline gives CDR1 SEHNR, CDR2 FQNEAQ (reference sequence). The trim removed 9 bases at V and 0 bases at J, leaving 9 bases unmatched.

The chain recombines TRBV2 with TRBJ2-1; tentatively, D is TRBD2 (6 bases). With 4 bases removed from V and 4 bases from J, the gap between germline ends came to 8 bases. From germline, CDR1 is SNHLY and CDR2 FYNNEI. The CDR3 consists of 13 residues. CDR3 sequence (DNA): TGTGCCAGCAGTGTACTAGCATACAATGAGCAGTTCTTC. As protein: CASSVLAYNEQFF.

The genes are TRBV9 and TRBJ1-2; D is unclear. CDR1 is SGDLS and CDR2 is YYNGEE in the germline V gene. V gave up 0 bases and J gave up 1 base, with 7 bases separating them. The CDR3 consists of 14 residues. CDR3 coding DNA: TGTGCCAGCAGCGTAGGCGGCGGTAACTATGGCTACACCTTC. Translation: CASSVGGGNYGYTF. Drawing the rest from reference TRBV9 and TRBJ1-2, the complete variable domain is DSGVTQTPKHLITATGQRVTLRCSPRSGDLSVYWYQQSLDQGLQFLIQYYNGEERAKGNILERFSAQQFPDLHSELNLSSLELGDSALYFCASSVGGGNYGYTFGSGTRLTVV.